This T cell receptor beta chain was observed in a study of shared clonotypes between healthy human individuals. Whole-study context: The study used three CD4 naive, three CD4 memory, two CD8 naive and one CD8 memory plate per donor.

A deep-level run was used for the assay. Across several immunoSEQ plates, the genomic DNA of each subset was split evenly. Profiled with immunoSEQ multiplex PCR; TCRdb holds only in-frame clones, not every one. The sample has around 200,000 clones, approximately 61% seen once. V was pared by 10 bases and J by 4 bases, with 22 bases between. The CDR3 runs 15 residues. Looked up from germline, CDR1 is MDHEN and CDR2 is SYDVKM. The sequence derives from a man aged 30 to 45 in good health. The V call is TRBV28, the J call TRBJ2-5; D not certain. Sequencing input: memory CD4+ T cells sorted from blood. Subset denoted: CD45RA-negative fraction. The CDR3 protein is CATSQTGRSGETQYF. In DNA form, the CDR3 reads TGTGCCACCTCCCAAACCGGGCGGTCTGGAGAGACCCAGTACTTC. Variable domain in full (rest from reference TRBV28 and TRBJ2-5): DVKVTQSSRYLVKRTGEKVFLECVQDMDHENMFWYRQDPGLGLRLIYFSYDVKMKEKGDIPEGYSVSREKKERFSLILESASTNQTSMYLCATSQTGRSGETQYFGPGTRLLVL.